This T cell receptor (beta chain) was recovered during a study of CD8 T cells in ankylosing spondylitis. Whole-study findings and limits: Disease-linked clones, CD8+, were relatively rare in peripheral blood.

Per germline, CDR1 SGHRS and CDR2 YFSETQ. The CDR3 totals 15 residues. J was trimmed by 7 bases and V by 3 bases; bases with no gene match: 7. Using its own MiXCR run on the 5' RACE reads, TCRdb lists one record per CDR3 protein. The sample holds a few hundred thousand distinct CDR3 sequences, roughly 18% seen once. This clonotype was detected ten times or more. Antigen: not known. Sequencing used blood, either unsorted or a sorted T cell fraction (not recorded which). The TCR originated in a male donor with ankylosing spondylitis or in good health (not recorded which). The chain joins TRBV5-1 to TRBJ2-1, with TRBD2 matching 10 bases. The CDR3 DNA sequence: TGCGCCAGCAGCTATACTAGCGGGATGAGGAATGAGCAGTTCTTC. This translates into CASSYTSGMRNEQFF.